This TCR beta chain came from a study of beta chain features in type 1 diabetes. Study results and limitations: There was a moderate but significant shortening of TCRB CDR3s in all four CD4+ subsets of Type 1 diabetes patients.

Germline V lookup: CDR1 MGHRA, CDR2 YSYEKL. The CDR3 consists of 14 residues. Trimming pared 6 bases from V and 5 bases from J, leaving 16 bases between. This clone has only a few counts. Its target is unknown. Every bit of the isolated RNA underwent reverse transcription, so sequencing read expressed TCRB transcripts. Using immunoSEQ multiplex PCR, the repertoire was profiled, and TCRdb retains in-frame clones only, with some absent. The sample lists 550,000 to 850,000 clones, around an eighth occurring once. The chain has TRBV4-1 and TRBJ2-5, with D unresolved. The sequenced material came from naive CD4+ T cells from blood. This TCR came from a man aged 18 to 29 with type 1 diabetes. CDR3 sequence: CASRVSLTEETQYF. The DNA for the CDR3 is TGCGCCAGCAGGGTGAGCCTAACAGAGGAGACCCAGTACTTC.